The T cell receptor beta chain described here comes from a study of cytomegalovirus exposure and HLA in healthy donors. Broader study findings: Associated with cytomegalovirus, according to the listing, were 164 TCR beta chains. The authors later found HLA-associated TCR beta chains more clonally expanded than equally common others. HLA allele associations emerged for some 16,000 TCR beta sequences in a later analysis, at 0.05 false discovery rate.

This CDR3 has 12 amino acids. Germline V gene data show CDR1 as SNHLY and CDR2 as FYNNEI. Trimming cost V 4 bases and J 7 bases, with 10 bases left between them. Donors counted as nominally healthy when sampled, yet unrecorded immune exposures were likely. Concerning this clone itself: Its antigen is as yet unknown.

PCR employed 60 Vbeta and 13 Jbeta primers. Only in-frame clones appear in the TCRdb table, and some are missing; sequencing was by immunoSEQ multiplex PCR. The listing records over 75,000 clones. The chain employs TRBV2 and TRBJ1-2; D not certain. Sequenced: PBMCs. The receptor was derived from a man aged 45-65 years in good health and CMV-seronegative. The DNA of the CDR3 is TGTGCCAGCAGTGCTTATGTCGTTGGCTACACCTTC. This encodes CASSAYVVGYTF.